This TCR beta chain was recovered during a study of blood T cell repertoires in COVID-19. This clone was counted a single time. Data came from immunoSEQ multiplex PCR; TCRdb stores just in-frame clones and leaves some out. Seen here are 50,000 to 80,000 clones, around three quarters observed once, and the top ten hold roughly 5.4%. The receptor comes from a human donor in a cohort sampled during active COVID-19. Material for sequencing was peripheral blood.

The DNA of the CDR3 is TGTGCCAGCACCGCGGACGGGATGGATACGCAGTATTTT. Amino acid sequence: CASTADGMDTQYF. The chain employs TRBV6-6 and TRBJ2-3, with D possibly matching TRBD2 (5 bases). The V gene's germline CDR1 is MNHNY and CDR2 SVGAGI (reference sequence). V lost 7 bases, J lost 6 bases, and 14 bases lay in between. The CDR3 length is 13 residues.